This record covers a single TCR beta chain. This CDR3 region has 14 residues. The data were obtained in a study of immune characterization of retroperitoneal liposarcoma. TCRdb reanalysed the PCR reads using MiXCR and keeps one entry per CDR3 protein. The sample has 2,000 to 3,000 distinct CDR3 sequences; over 40% are singletons. The clonotype was recovered from a male donor with retroperitoneal liposarcoma. Material: tumor tissue. The chain employs TRBV12-3 or TRBV12-4 and TRBJ2-3, with 9 bases fitting TRBD2. The assigned J gene may be wrong: the sequence end matches TRBJ2-7 better. CDR3 sequence reads: CASRTSGLYNEQYF. The CDR3 nucleotides are TGTGCCAGCAGGACTAGCGGATTGTACAATGAGCAGTACTTC.